What follows are 10 T cell receptor beta chains derived from one specimen sequenced in a study of T cells after yellow fever vaccination. MiXCR, run by TCRdb on the 5' RACE reads, gives a single entry per CDR3 protein. The sample records hundreds of thousands of distinct CDR3 sequences, over 5% being singletons. Sequenced here: PBMCs, sampled 5 days after the yellow fever booster vaccination. Source of these receptors: a young man who received the YFV17D yellow fever vaccine.

This clonotype was detected many times. The rearrangement joins TRBV9 to TRBJ2-5, with D uncertain. Trimming removed 1 base from V and 5 bases from J, with 15 bases in between. The CDR3 consists of 15 residues. In germline, CDR1 is SGDLS, CDR2 YYNGEE. The CDR3 sequence: CASSVMTSPGETQYF. For the CDR3, the DNA is TGTGCCAGCAGCGTAATGACATCGCCTGGGGAGACCCAGTACTTC.

Remarks on this clonotype: This clone may be a read error of a much larger clone one base away. The chain joins TRBV7-2 to TRBJ2-1; unclear D gene. CDR3 size: 15 residues. Germline CDR1 is SGHTA and CDR2 is FQGNSA. The CDR3 reads CASSLKPGEYNEQIF. CDR3 bases: TGTGCCAGCAGCTTGAAACCTGGGGAATACAATGAGCAGATCTTC.

This clonotype occurred many times. The chain combines TRBV5-5 with TRBJ2-3; 8 bases are a match to TRBD2. The CDR3 is 15 residues long. Germline V CDR1 and CDR2: SGHKS, YYEKEE (reference sequence). Trimming at V came to 2 bases and at J to 4 bases, leaving 6 bases not matched to a gene. CDR3 in DNA: TGTGCCAGCAGCTTTGGTACTAGCGGTTCAGATACGCAGTATTTT. It codes for CASSFGTSGSDTQYF.

There are a few counts of this clonotype. V usage is TRBV7-2 and J usage is TRBJ2-1; D not certain. V was clipped by 2 bases and J by 4 bases, with 9 bases between them. Germline V CDR1 and CDR2: SGHTA, FQGNSA. The CDR3 sequence is 14 residues long. The CDR3 nucleotides are TGTGCCAGCAGCTTAACCACCGAATACAATGAGCAGTTCTTC. Residues: CASSLTTEYNEQFF. The variable domain in full, completed from reference TRBV7-2 and TRBJ2-1, reads GAGVSQSPSNKVTEKGKDVELRCDPISGHTALYWYRQSLGQGLEFLIYFQGNSAPDKSGLPSDRFSAERTGGSVSTLTIQRTQQEDSAVYLCASSLTTEYNEQFFGPGTRLTVL.

This clonotype was picked up many times. The chain links TRBV5-1 to TRBJ2-2; D gene unclear. Trimming removed 0 bases at V and 4 bases at J, with 4 bases between. The CDR3 has 13 amino acids. Per germline, CDR1 SGHRS and CDR2 YFSETQ. The CDR3 loop is CASSLEFTGELFF. CDR3 DNA: TGCGCCAGCAGCTTGGAATTCACCGGGGAGCTGTTTTTT.

This clonotype was seen many times. V and J are TRBV5-1 and TRBJ2-1; no definite D call. V shed 10 bases and J shed 0 bases, with 11 bases lying between them. The length of the CDR3 is 13 residues. Germline V gives CDR1 SGHRS, CDR2 YFSETQ. The CDR3: CASTYSSYNEQFF. The CDR3 nucleotides are TGCGCCTCTACGTATTCCTCCTACAATGAGCAGTTCTTC.

This clonotype was counted many times. The gene calls are TRBV9 and TRBJ2-5; 8 bases match TRBD2. CDR1 and CDR2 from the germline V gene are SGDLS and YYNGEE. CDR3 size: 13 residues. V dropped 4 bases and J dropped 4; count of bases not matched to a gene: 3. The CDR3 spells CASSSAGGETQYF. DNA of the CDR3: TGTGCCAGCAGCTCCGCGGGGGGAGAGACCCAGTACTTC.

This clonotype was recorded many times. This CDR3 reads CASSPLGSETQYF. The CDR3 bases are TGTGCCAGCTCACCGCTGGGTTCTGAGACCCAGTACTTC. This chain connects TRBV18 to TRBJ2-5, with unresolved D. Germline-derived CDR1 and CDR2 are KGHSH and LQKENI. This CDR3 comprises 13 residues. With 3 bases removed from V and 5 bases from J, the gap between germline ends came to 10 bases. Supplemented by reference TRBV18 and TRBJ2-5, the full variable domain reads NAGVMQNPRHLVRRRGQEARLRCSPMKGHSHVYWYRQLPEEGLKFMVYLQKENIIDESGMPKERFSAEFPKEGPSILRIQQVVRGDSAAYFCASSPLGSETQYFGPGTRLLVL.

The chain is built from TRBV20-1 and TRBJ2-1, with unresolved D. This CDR3 is built from 15 residues. Germline V gene sequence: CDR1 DFQATT, CDR2 SNEGSKA (reference sequence). The V end was cut by 1 base, the J end by 4 bases, with 14 bases between. For the CDR3, the DNA is TGCAGTGCTAGAGTAGTGGGTCAACTTTACAATGAGCAGTTCTTC. The encoded protein is CSARVVGQLYNEQFF.

This chain joins TRBV12-3 or TRBV12-4 and TRBJ1-3; D remains ambiguous. The CDR3 length is 15 residues. Trimming shortened V by 4 bases and J by 3 bases, and 13 bases separated the two germline ends. The CDR3, as DNA: TGTGCCAGCAGTTCCCCCCCAGGTGGTGGAAACACCATATATTTT. It codes for CASSSPPGGGNTIYF.